A selection of T cell receptor beta chains follows, all from one sample in a study of T cells in Graves' hyperthyroidism and ophthalmopathy. TCRdb independently ran MiXCR on the multiplex PCR reads; one entry per CDR3 protein. Of about 400,000 distinct CDR3 sequences listed, more than 15% were seen once; the top ten hold almost 8%. The sequenced sample was blood. Receptors originate from a woman younger than 35 with Graves' hyperthyroidism. The CDR3 runs from the conserved cysteine through the conserved F or W. Each record gives: clone size, D gene, J gene, V gene, CDR3 protein, CDR3 DNA. The D gene is left open where the match is weak. Not every row has a clone size; where given, it reads once, few, many or a size class.

many TRBD2 TRBJ2-7 TRBV11-2 CASSWSGRSPYEQYF TGTGCCAGCAGCTGGAGCGGGAGGTCCCCCTACGAGCAGTACTTC
few NA TRBJ2-7 TRBV19 CASSNRGAESSYEQYF TGTGCCAGTAGTAACCGGGGGGCAGAGTCCTCCTACGAGCAGTACTTC
NA NA TRBJ1-5 TRBV28 CVSRRTAIFNQPQHF TGTGTCAGCAGGAGGACAGCCATTTTCAATCAGCCCCAGCATTTT
few TRBD2 TRBJ2-7 TRBV3-1 CASSRTSGDSYEQYF TGTGCCAGCAGCCGGACTAGCGGAGATTCCTACGAGCAGTACTTC
many NA TRBJ2-1 TRBV4-1 CASSQVARRGYEQFF TGCGCCAGCAGCCAAGTCGCCCGGAGGGGCTATGAGCAGTTCTTC
many NA TRBJ2-5 TRBV12-3/TRBV12-4 CASSPEGLGETQYF TGTGCCAGCAGTCCGGAGGGCCTTGGGGAGACCCAGTACTTC
many NA TRBJ2-7 TRBV2 CASSETLTYEQYF TGTGCCAGCAGTGAAACCCTGACCTACGAGCAGTACTTC
NA TRBD1 TRBJ2-2 TRBV27 CASSLRDREAGELFF TGTGCCAGCAGTTTACGGGACAGGGAAGCCGGGGAGCTGTTTTTT
NA TRBD1 TRBJ2-5 TRBV5-1 CASSFGQGRKETQYF TGCGCCAGCAGCTTCGGACAGGGGAGGAAAGAGACCCAGTACTTC
many TRBD2 TRBJ2-5 TRBV28 CASSPGLAIQETQYF TGTGCCAGCAGTCCGGGACTAGCTATCCAAGAGACCCAGTACTTC
NA NA TRBJ2-7 TRBV30 CAWSVYETPGDEQYF TGTGCCTGGAGTGTCTACGAGACGCCCGGGGACGAGCAGTACTTC
NA NA TRBJ1-4 TRBV9 CASSVEGNEKLFF TGTGCCAGCAGCGTAGAAGGGAATGAAAAACTGTTTTTT
few NA TRBJ2-5 TRBV7-8 CASSSGQVETQYF TGTGCCAGCAGCTCTGGACAAGTGGAGACCCAGTACTTC
NA TRBD2 TRBJ2-1 TRBV7-2 CASSLDSGRAKEQFF TGTGCCAGCAGCTTAGACAGCGGGAGGGCCAAAGAGCAGTTCTTC
few TRBD1 TRBJ1-6 TRBV18 CASSQTGGDNSPLHF TGTGCCAGCTCACAGACAGGGGGCGATAATTCACCCCTCCACTTT
NA TRBD1 TRBJ2-5 TRBV11-2 CASSAMTGTAETQYF TGTGCCAGCAGCGCTATGACAGGGACGGCGGAGACCCAGTACTTC
NA NA TRBJ2-3 TRBV28 CASSFRQDPTDTQYF TGTGCCAGCAGTTTCAGACAAGACCCCACAGATACGCAGTATTTT
few NA TRBJ1-4 TRBV2 CASIRSPKDEKLFF TGTGCCAGCATTAGGTCCCCAAAGGATGAAAAACTGTTTTTT
few NA TRBJ2-3 TRBV4-1 CASSQAADPTDTQYF TGCGCCAGCAGCCAAGCGGCGGACCCCACAGATACGCAGTATTTT
many NA TRBJ2-2 TRBV6-5 CASSYSRGSGELFF TGTGCCAGCAGTTACTCGAGAGGGTCCGGGGAGCTGTTTTTT
NA TRBD2 TRBJ2-7 TRBV28 CASSPHPSSGSGCYEQYF TGTGCCAGCAGTCCCCATCCCTCCAGCGGGAGCGGGTGCTACGAGCAGTACTTC
few TRBD1 TRBJ2-3 TRBV18 CASSTGGRGDTQYF TGTGCCAGCTCGACAGGGGGCAGAGGAGATACGCAGTATTTT
NA NA TRBJ1-2 TRBV29-1 CSGVAGVGGYTF TGCAGCGGGGTGGCAGGGGTAGGCGGCTACACCTTC
many NA TRBJ2-4 TRBV7-8 CASSLGRDLPNIQYF TGTGCCAGCAGCTTAGGGCGGGACTTACCGAACATTCAGTACTTC
few TRBD2 TRBJ2-3 TRBV24-1 CATSDPASGGAHTQYF TGTGCCACCAGTGACCCGGCTAGCGGGGGGGCCCACACGCAGTATTTT
NA NA TRBJ2-7 TRBV12-3/TRBV12-4 CASSQASSYEQYF TGTGCCAGCAGCCAGGCGTCGAGCTACGAGCAGTACTTC
many TRBD2 TRBJ2-5 TRBV7-2 CASSLVAGGWETQYF TGTGCCAGCAGCTTAGTAGCGGGGGGTTGGGAGACCCAGTACTTC
few TRBD2 TRBJ2-2 TRBV20-1 CSAHSGMNTGELFF TGCAGTGCTCACAGCGGGATGAACACCGGGGAGCTGTTTTTT
NA NA TRBJ1-2 TRBV29-1 CSVYDTAYGYTF TGCAGCGTTTATGACACCGCCTATGGCTACACCTTC
few TRBD1 TRBJ1-5 TRBV19 CASKPQGWWQPQHF TGTGCCAGTAAGCCACAGGGGTGGTGGCAGCCCCAGCATTTT
many TRBD2 TRBJ2-3 TRBV13 CASSPSGRADTQYF TGTGCCAGCAGCCCGAGCGGGAGGGCAGATACGCAGTATTTT
many TRBD2 TRBJ2-4 TRBV6-1 CASSSGTSSSKNIQYF TGTGCCAGCAGCTCCGGGACTAGCAGTTCCAAAAACATTCAGTACTTC
few NA TRBJ1-4 TRBV5-8 CASSFRVGSNEKLFF TGTGCCAGCAGCTTCCGAGTCGGATCGAATGAAAAACTGTTTTTT
few NA TRBJ2-3 TRBV10-1 CASSESTGPSTDTQYF TGCGCCAGCAGTGAGTCTACAGGGCCTAGCACAGATACGCAGTATTTT
many TRBD1 TRBJ1-2 TRBV6-2/TRBV6-3 CASSLNRGPTSYGYTF TGTGCCAGCAGCCTGAACAGGGGGCCAACAAGCTATGGCTACACCTTC
NA TRBD2 TRBJ2-1 TRBV15 CAASRDGTGTSGNEQFF TGTGCCGCCAGCAGAGATGGGACCGGGACTAGCGGCAATGAGCAGTTCTTC
many NA TRBJ1-5 TRBV29-1 CSTVLNQPQHF TGCAGCACTGTCCTTAATCAGCCCCAGCATTTT
NA NA TRBJ1-2 TRBV3-1 CASSQSFVGYGYTF TGTGCCAGCAGCCAATCATTCGTCGGGTATGGCTACACCTTC
NA NA TRBJ1-3 TRBV12-5 CASGLGTMLSSGNTIYF TGTGCTAGTGGGTTAGGGACTATGCTTAGCTCTGGAAACACCATATATTTT
many NA TRBJ2-5 TRBV10-3 CAISESWRETQETQYF TGTGCCATCAGTGAGTCGTGGAGGGAGACACAAGAGACCCAGTACTTC
many NA TRBJ1-2 TRBV12-3/TRBV12-4 CASSHTTENYGYTF TGTGCCAGCAGTCATACGACAGAAAACTATGGCTACACCTTC
many NA TRBJ1-2 TRBV20-1 CSAREEGINYGYTF TGCAGTGCTAGGGAGGAGGGGATCAACTATGGCTACACCTTC
many TRBD2 TRBJ2-1 TRBV5-8 CASSWGLAGGQKQFF TGTGCCAGCAGCTGGGGACTAGCGGGGGGTCAGAAGCAGTTCTTC
NA TRBD1 TRBJ2-5 TRBV12-3/TRBV12-4 CASSPRDSQETQYF TGTGCCAGCAGTCCCCGGGACAGCCAAGAGACCCAGTACTTC
many NA TRBJ2-2 TRBV6-5 CASSYSMGPNTGELFF TGTGCCAGCAGTTACTCAATGGGACCGAACACCGGGGAGCTGTTTTTT
NA TRBD2 TRBJ2-1 TRBV7-9 CASSSPSGGAHEQFF TGTGCCAGCAGCTCACCTAGCGGGGGGGCCCATGAGCAGTTCTTC
NA TRBD2 TRBJ2-5 TRBV7-2 CASSPGRGGLKTQYF TGTGCCAGCAGCCCAGGACGGGGGGGCCTAAAGACCCAGTACTTC
many NA TRBJ2-7 TRBV5-6 CASSVMGAASNYEQYF TGTGCCAGCAGCGTTATGGGAGCAGCAAGCAACTACGAGCAGTACTTC
many TRBD1 TRBJ2-5 TRBV5-8 CASSLQGASETQYF TGTGCCAGCAGCTTACAGGGGGCAAGCGAGACCCAGTACTTC
many TRBD1 TRBJ2-7 TRBV7-6 CASSGQQGYEQYF TGTGCCAGCAGCGGTCAACAGGGGTACGAGCAGTACTTC